What follows describes a single T cell receptor beta chain. Its antigen is not known. TCRdb re-analysed the RT-PCR reads in MiXCR, keeping a single row per CDR3 protein. This sample has roughly 460,000 distinct CDR3 sequences, with 10% to 11% found just once. These data are taken from a study of response to subunit inactivated influenza vaccine. Study results and caveats: After each seasonal influenza vaccination, few new T cells are recruited, the authors suggested.

Per the germline V gene, CDR1 is LGHNA and CDR2 is YSLEER. This CDR3 has 15 amino acids. The V segment lost 6 bases and the J segment 4 bases; nucleotides outside the gene matches: 8. The sample was PBMCs from blood, taken roughly 6 weeks after vaccination. The TCR sequence derives from a man aged 50-60 years who received an inactivated influenza vaccine. The chain joins TRBV4-3 to TRBJ2-7; 11 nucleotides line up with TRBD2. Here the CDR3 reads CASSRTGTSGYEQYF. The CDR3 bases are TGCGCCAGCAGTCGAACCGGGACTAGCGGATACGAGCAGTACTTC.